This TCR beta chain was obtained from a study of human T cells and chemical hapten exposure. On the study more broadly: Across samples, TCR yields varied, mostly owing to small differences in pooled library volumes.

In its sample, this clonotype was seen many times. TCRdb ran MiXCR on the 5' RACE reads and lists one entry per CDR3 protein. The data hold 120,000 to 150,000 distinct CDR3 sequences, with about 4% observed a single time. V was trimmed by 0 bases and J by 2 bases, leaving 10 bases between them. CDR3 size: 15 residues. Per the germline V gene, CDR1 is DFQATT and CDR2 is SNEGSKA (reference sequence). Total RNA came from unfractionated whole blood. The sequence was obtained from a female donor in good health. The chain couples TRBV20-1 to TRBJ2-2, with TRBD2 as a possible D gene (6 bases). The CDR3, as DNA: TGCAGTGCTAGAGATGCGGGGATTAACACCGGGGAGCTGTTTTTT. It is translated as CSARDAGINTGELFF.